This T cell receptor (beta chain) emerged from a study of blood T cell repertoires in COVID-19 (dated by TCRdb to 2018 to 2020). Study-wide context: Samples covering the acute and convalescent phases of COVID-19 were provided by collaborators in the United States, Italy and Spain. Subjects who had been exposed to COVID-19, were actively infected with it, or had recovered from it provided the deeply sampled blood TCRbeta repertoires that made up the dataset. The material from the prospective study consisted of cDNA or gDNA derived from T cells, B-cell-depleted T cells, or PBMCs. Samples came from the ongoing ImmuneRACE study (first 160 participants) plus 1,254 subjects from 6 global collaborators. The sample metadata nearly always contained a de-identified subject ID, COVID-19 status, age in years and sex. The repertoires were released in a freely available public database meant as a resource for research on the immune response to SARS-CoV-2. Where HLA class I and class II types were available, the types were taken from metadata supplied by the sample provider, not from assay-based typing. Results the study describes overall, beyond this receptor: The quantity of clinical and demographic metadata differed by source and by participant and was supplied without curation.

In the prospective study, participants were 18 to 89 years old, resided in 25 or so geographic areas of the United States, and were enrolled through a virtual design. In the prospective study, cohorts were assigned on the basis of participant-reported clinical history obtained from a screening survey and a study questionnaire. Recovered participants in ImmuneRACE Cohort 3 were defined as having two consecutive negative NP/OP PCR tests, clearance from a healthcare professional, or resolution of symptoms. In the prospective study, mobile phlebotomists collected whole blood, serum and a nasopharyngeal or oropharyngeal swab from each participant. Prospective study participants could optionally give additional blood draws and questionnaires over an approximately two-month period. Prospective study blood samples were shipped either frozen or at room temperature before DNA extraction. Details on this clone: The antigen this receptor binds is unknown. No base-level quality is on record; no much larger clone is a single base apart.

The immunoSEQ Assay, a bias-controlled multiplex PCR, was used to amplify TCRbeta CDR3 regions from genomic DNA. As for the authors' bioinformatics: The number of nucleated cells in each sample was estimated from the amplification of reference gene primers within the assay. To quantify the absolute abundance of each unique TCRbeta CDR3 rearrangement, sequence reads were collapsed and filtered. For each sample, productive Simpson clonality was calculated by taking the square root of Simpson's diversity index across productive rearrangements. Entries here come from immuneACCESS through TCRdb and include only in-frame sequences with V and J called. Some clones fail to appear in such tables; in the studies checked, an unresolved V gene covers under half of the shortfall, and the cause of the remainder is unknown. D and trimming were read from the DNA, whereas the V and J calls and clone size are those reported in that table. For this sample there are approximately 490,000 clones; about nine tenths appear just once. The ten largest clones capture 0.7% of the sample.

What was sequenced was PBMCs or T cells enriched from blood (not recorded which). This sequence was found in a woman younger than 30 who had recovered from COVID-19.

The CDR3 protein: CASSLFRQEENSPLHF. The DNA sequence is as follows: TGTGCCAGCAGCTTATTTCGGCAGGAGGAAAATTCACCCCTCCACTTT. The chain is assembled from TRBV7-9 and TRBJ1-6; the D gene identity is not certain. CDR1 and CDR2, looked up from the germline V gene (reference sequence), are SEHNR and FQNEAQ. V is clipped by 2 bases and J by 7 bases, and the sequence between their germline boundaries is 15 bases long. From the cysteine through the phenylalanine, the CDR3 covers 16 amino acids. Only CDR3 DNA remains: 48 bases, in frame from the first base.